Here is one T cell receptor beta chain with its context. The antigen is not known. The entry originates in a study of cytomegalovirus exposure and HLA in healthy donors. Study outcomes and limitations: Specificity for CMV antigens was confirmed in vitro for three of the CMV-associated chains. TCR sequences were mostly rare, though some public TCRs occurred in many donors.

V dropped 2 bases and J dropped 3; count of bases not matched to a gene: 5. CDR1 is GTSNPN, CDR2 SVGIG, per germline (reference sequence). This CDR3 is built from 14 residues. Repertoires were generated with immunoSEQ multiplex PCR, while TCRdb's copy carries only in-frame clones and drops some. The sample gives 120,000 to 150,000 clones, around nine tenths of which show up once; 8.5% to 9.5% is in the top ten. The donors were part of the validation cohort of some 120 subjects. That cohort was separate from the first cohort, which comprised fewer than 800 subjects. The sample was PBMCs. This chain uses TRBV30 with TRBJ2-3; 7 positions agree with TRBD1. This clonotype was obtained from a young man in good health and CMV-seropositive. CDR3 in DNA: TGTGCCTGGAGTACAGGGGAGAGTACAGATACGCAGTATTTT. Amino acid sequence: CAWSTGESTDTQYF.